The present entry profiles one T cell receptor beta chain with its context. The V end lost 0 bases, the J end lost 13 bases, and 7 bases lay between the germline ends. This CDR3 has 11 amino acids. CDR1 is MGHRA, CDR2 YSYEKL, per germline. These data are taken from a study of control samples from healthy donors and cancer patients. Using immunoSEQ multiplex PCR, the repertoire was profiled, and TCRdb retains in-frame clones only, with some absent. The table records fewer than 110,000 clones, roughly 91% of them present only once. Sample: PBMCs. This receptor was obtained from a man in his sixties with lung cancer. This chain connects TRBV4-1 to TRBJ2-1, with no clear D. CDR3 bases: TGCGCCAGCAGCCAAGAACTCGCCCAGTTCTTC. It specifies CASSQELAQFF.